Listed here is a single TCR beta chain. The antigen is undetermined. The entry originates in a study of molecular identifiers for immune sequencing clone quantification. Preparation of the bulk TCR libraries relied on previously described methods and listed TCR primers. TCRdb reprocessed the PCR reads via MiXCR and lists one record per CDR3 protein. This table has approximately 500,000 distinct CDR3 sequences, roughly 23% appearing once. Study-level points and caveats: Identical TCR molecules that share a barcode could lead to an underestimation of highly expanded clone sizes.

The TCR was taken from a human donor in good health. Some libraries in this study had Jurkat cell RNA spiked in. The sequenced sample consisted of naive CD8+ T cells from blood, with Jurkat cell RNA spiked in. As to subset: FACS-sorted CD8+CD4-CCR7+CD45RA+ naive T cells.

The CDR3 nucleotides read TGTGCCAGCAGCGCCTACTCGACAGTATACCATGGCTACACCTTC. Its translation: CASSAYSTVYHGYTF. The chain uses TRBV9 and TRBJ1-2; tentatively, D is TRBD1 (5 bases). The germline CDR1 and CDR2 sequences are SGDLS and YYNGEE. Trimming left V 3 bases short and J 6 bases short, with 18 bases between. This CDR3 is 15 amino acids long. The whole variable domain, filled in from reference TRBV9 and TRBJ1-2, reads DSGVTQTPKHLITATGQRVTLRCSPRSGDLSVYWYQQSLDQGLQFLIQYYNGEERAKGNILERFSAQQFPDLHSELNLSSLELGDSALYFCASSAYSTVYHGYTFGSGTRLTVV.